The entry below describes one TCR beta chain. Its antigen is unknown. This sample is part of a study of cytomegalovirus exposure and HLA in healthy donors. Study observations and caveats: Earlier analysis yielded a pattern in which most TCR beta V segments were productive about 87% or about 30% of the time.

A multiplex PCR was run with 60 Vbeta primers and 13 Jbeta primers. Assay: immunoSEQ multiplex PCR; the TCRdb copy retains only in-frame clones and omits some. This table holds 95,000 to 110,000 clones, more than 75% found once. Germline V gene data show CDR1 as SGHRS and CDR2 as YFSETQ. CDR3 size: 16 residues. V was clipped by 0 bases and J by 5 bases; unmatched bases: 6. This TCR was recovered from a young man in good health and CMV-seropositive. Input material: PBMCs. The chain is built from TRBV5-1 and TRBJ2-5, with TRBD2 matching over 11 bases. The CDR3, as DNA: TGCGCCAGCAGCTTGGGGCTAGCGGGGGGATTGGAGACCCAGTACTTC. This gives the protein CASSLGLAGGLETQYF.